The 20 T cell receptor beta chains below were found in one sample sequenced in a study of a mutant IDH1 vaccine in newly diagnosed glioma. Clones were read by immunoSEQ multiplex PCR, and TCRdb kept only the in-frame ones, dropping some. This table holds about 21,000 clones, approximately 86% found once. Noted time point: baseline, week 1 (first vaccination visit). Treatment reported: pre-vaccination baseline after standard-of-care therapy. This specimen was PBMCs, taken from a glioma patient treated with radiotherapy, temozolomide or both. The receptors originated from a man in his forties or fifties with glioma.

This rearrangement joins TRBV30 to TRBJ1-5; the D gene is possibly TRBD1 (6 bases). The CDR3 extends over 14 amino acids. Germline V gives CDR1 GTSNPN, CDR2 SVGIG (reference sequence). Trimming stripped 8 bases from V and 6 bases from J, with 20 bases between. CDR3 in amino acids: CAVVEEGGLQPQHF. In DNA, the CDR3 is TGTGCCGTAGTCGAAGAGGGGGGACTTCAGCCCCAGCATTTT. Complete variable domain (other parts from reference TRBV30 and TRBJ1-5): SQTIHQWPATLVQPVGSPLSLECTVEGTSNPNLYWYRQAAGRGLQLLFYSVGIGQISSEVPQNLSASRPQDRQFILSSKKLLLSDSGFYLCAVVEEGGLQPQHFGDGTRLSIL.

This rearrangement joins TRBV2 to TRBJ1-4, with D possibly matching TRBD1 (5 bases). This CDR3 is 14 amino acids long. CDR1 and CDR2 (germline): SNHLY, FYNNEI. Trimming cost V 3 bases and J 7 bases, with 12 bases left between them. CDR3 protein: CASSDHGRGEKLFF. CDR3 nucleotide sequence: TGTGCCAGCAGTGACCACGGTAGGGGTGAAAAACTGTTTTTT.

The genes are TRBV6-5 and TRBJ1-1, with 10 positions matching TRBD1. Germline V gene lookup returns CDR1 MNHEY and CDR2 SVGAGI. V was clipped by 4 bases and J by 6 bases; unmatched bases: 11. The CDR3 has 16 residues. DNA of the CDR3: TGTGCCAGCAGTTTTCTGCCGGGACAGGGGTCCTCTGAAGCTTTCTTT. This gives the protein CASSFLPGQGSSEAFF.

The gene calls are TRBV14 and TRBJ1-1; D remains unclear. The CDR3 is 13 amino acids. Germline CDR1 is SGHDN and CDR2 is FVKESK. V lost 0 bases to trimming and J lost 5 bases, with 7 bases between them. CDR3 sequence (DNA): TGTGCCAGCAGCCAAGAAACGTCGACTGAAGCTTTCTTT. As protein: CASSQETSTEAFF. The full variable domain, rest sourced from reference TRBV14 and TRBJ1-1, is EAGVTQFPSHSVIEKGQTVTLRCDPISGHDNLYWYRRVMGKEIKFLLHFVKESKQDESGMPNNRFLAERTGGTYSTLKVQPAELEDSGVYFCASSQETSTEAFFGQGTRLTVV.

This sequence joins TRBV6-5 and TRBJ1-4; D is uncertain. CDR3 length: 16 residues. The V end lost 0 bases, the J end lost 8 bases, and 16 bases lay between the germline ends. Looked up from germline, CDR1 is MNHEY and CDR2 is SVGAGI. CDR3 sequence (DNA): TGTGCCAGCAGTTACTCTACAGCCTCTCTTCTAGAAAAACTGTTTTTT. Its translation: CASSYSTASLLEKLFF.

A note on this clone: The germline gene is not matched at one end of the junction; a read error may be the cause. The V and J genes are TRBV6-5 and TRBJ1-2; a weak D match, TRBD1 (6 bases). Germline V gene lookup returns CDR1 MNHEY and CDR2 SVGAGI. CDR3 size: 12 residues. CDR3 loop: CASSYSWTELSF. In DNA form, the CDR3 reads TGTGCCAGCAGTTACTCCTGGACAGAACTATCCTTC.

The gene calls are TRBV5-4 and TRBJ2-1, with no clear D. Between the trimmed V and J ends, which lost 2 bases and 7 bases, there was a span of 22 bases. Per the germline V gene, CDR1 is SGHNT and CDR2 is YYREEE (reference sequence). The CDR3 is made up of 17 amino acids. The CDR3, as DNA: TGTGCCAGCAGCTTTTTTATGTCCGTGGGGAAAGGTAATGAGCAGTTCTTC. Its translation is CASSFFMSVGKGNEQFF.

The V call is TRBV5-1, the J call TRBJ1-4; a possible D gene is TRBD1 (5 bases). V lost 0 bases and J 6 bases, leaving 9 bases between the germline ends. The CDR3 contains 14 residues. The germline gives CDR1 SGHRS, CDR2 YFSETQ. The DNA for the CDR3 is TGCGCCAGCAGCTTGGGGCAGGGAGATGAAAAACTGTTTTTT. It translates to CASSLGQGDEKLFF.

The chain carries TRBV6-4 and TRBJ1-1; no clear D gene. This CDR3 comprises 13 residues. The V gene lost 6 bases and the J gene lost 0 bases, with 8 bases spanning the gap. Looked up from germline, CDR1 is MRHNA and CDR2 is SNTAGT. CDR3 in amino acids: CASSAVLNTEAFF. The CDR3 nucleotides read TGTGCCAGCAGCGCGGTTTTGAACACTGAAGCTTTCTTT.

The DNA for the CDR3 is TGCGCCAGCAGCCGTTTTGGGCAGGCCCTGCTAGCCAAAAACATTCAGTACTTC. Its translation: CASSRFGQALLAKNIQYF. The chain recombines TRBV4-1 with TRBJ2-4, with D uncertain. Germline values: CDR1 MGHRA, CDR2 YSYEKL. The CDR3 spans 18 residues. Trimming removed 4 bases from V and 0 bases from J, with 19 bases in between.

Written as DNA, the CDR3 is TGCGCCAGCAGCTTGCAGCCGGGGGGAGGGTTAAGGGAGCAGTACGTC. Amino acid sequence: CASSLQPGGGLREQYV. The rearrangement uses TRBV5-1 and TRBJ2-7; 7 bases line up with TRBD2. Trimming at V came to 1 base and at J to 7 bases, leaving 14 bases not matched to a gene. The CDR3 consists of 16 residues. Germline V gene data show CDR1 as SGHRS and CDR2 as YFSETQ.

The chain couples TRBV29-1 to TRBJ2-7, with a tentative D call TRBD1 (7 bases). Germline V gene data show CDR1 as SQVTM and CDR2 as ANQGSEA. V lost 1 base and J 6 bases, leaving 10 bases between the germline ends. The CDR3 loop spans 12 amino acids. CDR3 protein: CSVEAQGGEQYV. The CDR3 bases are TGCAGCGTTGAAGCCCAGGGGGGCGAGCAGTACGTC.

This chain links TRBV5-6 with TRBJ2-7, with D maybe TRBD1 (6 bases). The germline gives CDR1 SGHDT, CDR2 YYEEEE. Deletions cut 5 bases from V and 5 bases from J, with 14 bases between. The CDR3 totals 13 residues. DNA of the CDR3: TGTGCCAGCAGTTTTACAGGGTTTCACGAGCAGTACGTC. It is translated as CASSFTGFHEQYV.

The chain employs TRBV7-9 and TRBJ1-1; D remains unclear. This CDR3 has 14 residues. Germline assignment: CDR1 SEHNR and CDR2 FQNEAQ (reference sequence). Trimming stripped 0 bases from V and 2 bases from J, with 7 bases between. CDR3 nucleotides: TGTGCCAGCAGCTTAGCGGGTCTTAACACTGAAGCTTTCTTT. It encodes CASSLAGLNTEAFF. Looking up the rest from reference TRBV7-9 and TRBJ1-1 gives the full variable domain: DTGVSQNPRHKITKRGQNVTFRCDPISEHNRLYWYRQTLGQGPEFLTYFQNEAQLEKSRLLSDRFSAERPKGSFSTLEIQRTEQGDSAMYLCASSLAGLNTEAFFGQGTRLTVV.

This chain links TRBV5-1 with TRBJ2-7, with D unclear. CDR1 and CDR2 from the germline V gene are SGHRS and YFSETQ. CDR3 length: 15 residues. Between the trimmed V and J ends, which lost 0 bases and 2 bases, there was a span of 12 bases. The CDR3 here is CASSLGPSGPYEQYV. CDR3 in DNA: TGCGCCAGCAGCTTGGGCCCCTCAGGTCCCTACGAGCAGTACGTC.

This chain links TRBV2 with TRBJ2-5; D uncertain. The CDR3 length is 14 residues. Germline CDR1 reads SNHLY; CDR2 reads FYNNEI. Trimming removed 3 bases at V and 1 base at J, with 9 bases between. Written as DNA, the CDR3 is TGTGCCAGCAGTGATAGCCAGTCCCAAGAGACCCAGTACTTC. Encoded protein: CASSDSQSQETQYF. Complete variable domain (other parts from reference TRBV2 and TRBJ2-5): EPEVTQTPSHQVTQMGQEVILRCVPISNHLYFYWYRQILGQKVEFLVSFYNNEISEKSEIFDDQFSVERPDGSNFTLKIRSTKLEDSAMYFCASSDSQSQETQYFGPGTRLLVL.

The chain employs TRBV5-4 and TRBJ1-2, with D maybe TRBD1 (6 bases). The CDR3 length is 13 residues. Per germline, CDR1 SGHNT and CDR2 YYREEE (reference sequence). V dropped 1 base and J dropped 8 bases, with 12 bases sitting between them. The CDR3 is CASSLRGTRGYTF. CDR3 nucleotides: TGTGCCAGCAGCTTGAGGGGGACGAGGGGCTACACCTTC.

The CDR3 loop reads CASSPSGGGAEAFF. DNA of the CDR3: TGTGCCAGCTCACCATCAGGGGGGGGTGCTGAAGCTTTCTTT. This rearrangement joins TRBV18 to TRBJ1-1; 7 bases line up with TRBD1. The CDR3 is 14 amino acids. V lost 2 bases and J lost 6; bases outside the gene matches: 6. The germline CDR1 and CDR2 sequences are KGHSH and LQKENI.

The chain uses TRBV14 and TRBJ2-2, with D perhaps matching TRBD1 (6 bases). Germline loops: CDR1 SGHDN, CDR2 FVKESK. The V and J ends lost 1 base and 6 bases respectively, with 12 bases between them. This CDR3 is built from 15 residues. The DNA for the CDR3 is TGTGCCAGCAGCCAAGTGGGACAAGGGCCCGGGGAGCTGTTTTTT. Encoded protein: CASSQVGQGPGELFF.

This chain links TRBV6-5 with TRBJ1-2; 7 bases are a match to TRBD1. V dropped 4 bases and J dropped 4; count of bases not matched to a gene: 6. CDR3 size: 14 residues. Germline CDR1 is MNHEY and CDR2 is SVGAGI. The CDR3 DNA reads TGTGCCAGCAGTTGGAGGGGACAGTCCTATGGCTACACCTTC. It encodes CASSWRGQSYGYTF.